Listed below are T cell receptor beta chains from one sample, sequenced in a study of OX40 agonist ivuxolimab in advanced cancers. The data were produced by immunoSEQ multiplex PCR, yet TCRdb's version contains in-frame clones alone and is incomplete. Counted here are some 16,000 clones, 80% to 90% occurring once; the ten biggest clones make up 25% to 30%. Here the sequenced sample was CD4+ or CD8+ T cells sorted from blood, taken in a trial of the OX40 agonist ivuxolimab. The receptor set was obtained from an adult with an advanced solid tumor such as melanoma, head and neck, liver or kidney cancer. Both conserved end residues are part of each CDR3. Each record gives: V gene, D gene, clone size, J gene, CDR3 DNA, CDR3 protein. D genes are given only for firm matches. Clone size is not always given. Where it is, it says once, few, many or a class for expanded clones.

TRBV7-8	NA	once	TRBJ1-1	TGTGCCAGCAGCCCCCAGAGGAGGATGAACACTGAAGCTTTCTTT	CASSPQRRMNTEAFF
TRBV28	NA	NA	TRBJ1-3	TGTGCCAGCAGCCCCCCTCAGGGGCGGGGAAACACCATATATTTT	CASSPPQGRGNTIYF
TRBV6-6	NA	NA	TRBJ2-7	TGTGCCAGCAGTTTACGAGGGGTATACGAGCAGTACTTC	CASSLRGVYEQYF
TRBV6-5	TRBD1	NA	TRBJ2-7	TGTGCCAGCAGTTACGGGGGACAGGGGTCGCAGTACTTC	CASSYGGQGSQYF
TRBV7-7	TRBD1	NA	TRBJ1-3	TGTGCCAGCAGTGAGGAGGAGACAGGGGGAAACACCATATATTTT	CASSEEETGGNTIYF
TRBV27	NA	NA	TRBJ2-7	TGTGCCAGCAGTTTAGGGATCAGCAGCGAGCAGTACTTC	CASSLGISSEQYF
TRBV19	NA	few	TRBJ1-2	TGTGCCAGTAGTATCGGCCAGGGCATAGGCTACACCTTC	CASSIGQGIGYTF
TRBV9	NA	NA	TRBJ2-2	TGTGCCAGCAGCGTATGGGCGGAGAACACCGGGGAGCTGTTTTTT	CASSVWAENTGELFF
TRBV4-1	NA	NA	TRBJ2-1	TGCGCCAGCAGCCAGGCCTCGGGTCCTACCTACAATGAGCAGTTCTTC	CASSQASGPTYNEQFF
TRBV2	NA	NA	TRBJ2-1	TGTGCCAGCAGGGGAGGAGACATACTCAATGAGCAGTTCTTC	CASRGGDILNEQFF
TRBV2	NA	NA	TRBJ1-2	TGTGCCACCTGGACAGCTATGAGCTACACCTTC	CATWTAMSYTF
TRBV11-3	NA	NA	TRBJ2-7	TGTGCCAGCAGCTTAGTAATAAGCGACGAGCAGTACTTC	CASSLVISDEQYF
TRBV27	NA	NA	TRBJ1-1	TGTGCCAGCAGTTCCAGCCCGGGTAACACTGAAGCTTTCTTT	CASSSSPGNTEAFF
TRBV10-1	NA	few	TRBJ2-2	TGCGCCAGCAGTGAGTCGGGTGGGCTTTCCGGGGAGCTGTTTTTT	CASSESGGLSGELFF
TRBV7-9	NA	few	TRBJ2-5	TGTGCCAGCAGCCCCGTGGTGGGAGGTGTGTGGGAGACCCAGTACTTC	CASSPVVGGVWETQYF
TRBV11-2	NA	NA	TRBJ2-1	TGTGCCAGCAGCTTAGTCGGGAGTAGTGATGAGCAGTTCTTC	CASSLVGSSDEQFF
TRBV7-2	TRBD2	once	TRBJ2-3	TGTGCCAGCAGCCAGGGACTAGCGGCTCCCTGGGGAGATACGCAGTATTTT	CASSQGLAAPWGDTQYF
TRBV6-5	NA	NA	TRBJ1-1	TGTGCCAGCAGGAGGGGTGAGAACACTGAAGCTTTCTTT	CASRRGENTEAFF
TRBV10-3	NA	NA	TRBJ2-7	TGTGCCATCAAGGCGGAGAGCTCCTACGAGCAGTACTTC	CAIKAESSYEQYF
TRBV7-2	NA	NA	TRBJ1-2	TGTGCCAGCAGCTTAGTGGTAACAGAGAGTAACTATGGCTACACCTTC	CASSLVVTESNYGYTF
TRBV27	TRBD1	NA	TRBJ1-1	TGTGCCAGCAGTCCTAACAGGGGAGTCACTGAAGCTTTCTTT	CASSPNRGVTEAFF
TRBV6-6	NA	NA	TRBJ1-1	TGTGCCAGCAGTCCTTCCGACACTGAAGCTTTCTTT	CASSPSDTEAFF
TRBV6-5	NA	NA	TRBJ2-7	TGTGCCAGCAGAGTCGGGACCGGCCCCTACGAGCAGTACTTC	CASRVGTGPYEQYF